The 4 T cell receptor beta chains below all came from one sample that was sequenced in a study of blood T cell repertoires in COVID-19. The table came from immunoSEQ multiplex PCR; TCRdb's copy has only in-frame clones and leaves some out. The sample includes 150,000 to 200,000 clones, roughly 86% seen only once; the top ten take less than 3.5%. Sequenced: peripheral blood. Every receptor here comes from a man between 65 and 85 years old with acute or convalescent COVID-19.

V gene TRBV5-4 combines with J gene TRBJ2-1; the match to TRBD1 covers 9 bases. Losses at the gene ends were 4 bases for V and 2 bases for J; bases not matched to a gene: 4. CDR3 size: 15 residues. Germline loops: CDR1 SGHNT, CDR2 YYREEE (reference sequence). The CDR3 nucleotides read TGTGCCAGCAGCCTCGGGACAGGGACCTACAATGAGCAGTTCTTC. Its translation is CASSLGTGTYNEQFF.

The chain joins TRBV2 to TRBJ2-1; 7 bases are a match to TRBD1. This CDR3 comprises 15 residues. Germline assignment: CDR1 SNHLY and CDR2 FYNNEI. V was pared by 6 bases and J by 2 bases, with 7 bases of the junction left unmatched. The CDR3 coding sequence is TGTGCCAGCAGCCACGGGCAGGGGGCCTACAATGAGCAGTTCTTC. This encodes CASSHGQGAYNEQFF.

The chain links TRBV10-1 to TRBJ2-5; D not certain. The germline gives CDR1 WNHNN, CDR2 SYGVQD (reference sequence). The CDR3 totals 14 residues. V dropped 0 bases and J dropped 1 base, with 6 bases sitting between them. As DNA, the CDR3 is TGCGCCAGCAGTGAGTCAACAGCCCAAGAGACCCAGTACTTC. Encoded protein: CASSESTAQETQYF.

The V and J genes are TRBV5-8 and TRBJ2-1; no reliable D call. The V gene's germline CDR1 is SGHTS and CDR2 YDEGEE. Trimming cost V 4 bases and J 2 bases, with 10 bases left between them. This CDR3 spans 14 amino acids. CDR3 DNA sequence: TGTGCCAGCAGCGACACCAGGACCTACAATGAGCAGTTCTTC. This translates into CASSDTRTYNEQFF. Full variable domain (remainder filled in from reference TRBV5-8 and TRBJ2-1): EAGVTQSPTHLIKTRGQQATLRCSPISGHTSVYWYQQALGLGLQFLLWYDEGEERNRGNFPPRFSGRQFPNYSSELNVNALELEDSALYLCASSDTRTYNEQFFGPGTRLTVL.